This T cell receptor (beta chain) comes out of a study of T cell repertoires in aging, cancer and after chemotherapy. TRB rearrangements spanning V, D and J were amplified using mixed TRB-A/B primers. In TCRdb, the multiplex PCR reads were re-called with MiXCR into one record per CDR3 protein. The profile covers roughly 7,000 distinct CDR3 sequences, with 40% appearing a single time and around 14% taken by the ten largest. Study results and caveats: Loss of evenness, beyond lost richness, contributed to age-related TCR diversity decline in cancer patients. Compared with age-matched healthy donors, untreated hematological or solid cancer patients showed higher blood TCR clonality. Median generation probability rose over the chemotherapy interval in each cancer cohort, suggesting rebound thymic output.

On this clonotype: The antigen is undetermined.

The template was genomic DNA from peripheral blood, not RNA. Sequences were obtained from blood. This sequence originates from a human donor in good health.

The CDR3 bases are TGTGCCAGCAGTTTATTACAGGGAGGAGAGACCCAGTACTTC. Encoded protein: CASSLLQGGETQYF. The chain links TRBV27 to TRBJ2-5; D could derive from TRBD1 or TRBD2 (6 bases each). The CDR3 is made up of 14 amino acids. CDR1 is MNHEY and CDR2 is SMNVEV in the germline V gene (reference sequence). Trimming pared 1 base from V and 4 bases from J, leaving 10 bases between.